Listed below are T cell receptor beta chains from one sample, sequenced in a study of OX40 agonist ivuxolimab in advanced cancers. Here immunoSEQ multiplex PCR was the method, and the copy in TCRdb shows in-frame clones only, minus some. The table includes roughly 68,000 clones, roughly 90% detected once. This material consisted of CD4+ or CD8+ T cells sorted from blood, taken in a trial of the OX40 agonist ivuxolimab. These receptors came from an adult with an advanced solid tumor such as melanoma, head and neck, liver or kidney cancer. Both conserved end residues are part of each CDR3. A D gene is named only where the DNA matches it firmly.

v_call: TRBV6-5
d_call: NA
j_call: TRBJ1-5
cdr3_nt: TGTGCCAGCAGTTACTCAATGGGGTCAGATCAGCCCCAGCATTTT
cdr3_aa: CASSYSMGSDQPQHF

v_call: TRBV14
d_call: NA
j_call: TRBJ1-4
cdr3_nt: TGTGCCAGCAGCCAAGACCTGAGGGACCGGGTGGCTAATGAAAAACTGTTTTTT
cdr3_aa: CASSQDLRDRVANEKLFF

v_call: TRBV5-1
d_call: TRBD2
j_call: TRBJ2-2
cdr3_nt: TGCGCCAGCAGCTTGACGAGCGGGATGGGGACCGGGGAGCTGTTTTTT
cdr3_aa: CASSLTSGMGTGELFF

v_call: TRBV5-1
d_call: TRBD2
j_call: TRBJ2-1
cdr3_nt: TGCGCCAGCAGCGGGGGACTAGCGGAGGGAAATGAGCAGTTCTTC
cdr3_aa: CASSGGLAEGNEQFF

v_call: TRBV13
d_call: TRBD2
j_call: TRBJ2-1
cdr3_nt: TGTGCCAGCAGCTTAAACCCTCGGACGGGAGGAGGAGATGAGCAGTTCTTC
cdr3_aa: CASSLNPRTGGGDEQFF

v_call: TRBV7-6
d_call: NA
j_call: TRBJ2-7
cdr3_nt: TGTGCCAGCAGCCAATCAGACGGTACCTACGAGCAGTACTTC
cdr3_aa: CASSQSDGTYEQYF

v_call: TRBV7-9
d_call: TRBD1
j_call: TRBJ2-7
cdr3_nt: TGTGCCAGCAGCTTAGGGACAGGGCCTAGCTCTTACGAGCAGTACTTC
cdr3_aa: CASSLGTGPSSYEQYF

v_call: TRBV2
d_call: TRBD2
j_call: TRBJ2-3
cdr3_nt: TGTGCCAGCAGTAGCCTTCTAGCGGATTGGGAGTCCGCCACAGATACGCAGTATTTT
cdr3_aa: CASSSLLADWESATDTQYF

v_call: TRBV14
d_call: NA
j_call: TRBJ1-1
cdr3_nt: TGTGCCAGCAGCCAAGATTACTCCCTGGAGAACACTGAAGCTTTCTTT
cdr3_aa: CASSQDYSLENTEAFF

v_call: TRBV11-2
d_call: NA
j_call: TRBJ2-2
cdr3_nt: TGTGCCAGCAGCGAAAGAGGGGGCACCGGGGAGCTGTTTTTT
cdr3_aa: CASSERGGTGELFF

v_call: TRBV6-4
d_call: NA
j_call: TRBJ2-3
cdr3_nt: TGTGCCAGCAGTATCCAGCGGGGCACAGATACGCAGTATTTT
cdr3_aa: CASSIQRGTDTQYF

v_call: TRBV11-2
d_call: TRBD1
j_call: TRBJ1-6
cdr3_nt: TGTGCCAGCAGCTTAGCCCCGCCGGGACAGGGGAGAACTTCACCCCTCCACTTT
cdr3_aa: CASSLAPPGQGRTSPLHF

v_call: TRBV7-3
d_call: TRBD1
j_call: TRBJ2-7
cdr3_nt: TGTGCCAGCAGCCCGACAGGGCGTATGTACGAGCAGTACTTC
cdr3_aa: CASSPTGRMYEQYF

v_call: TRBV30
d_call: NA
j_call: TRBJ1-3
cdr3_nt: TGTGCCTGGAGTAATTCTGGAAACACCATATATTTT
cdr3_aa: CAWSNSGNTIYF

v_call: TRBV20-1
d_call: NA
j_call: TRBJ1-1
cdr3_nt: TGCAGTGCCGGTACGAACACTGAAGCTTTCTTT
cdr3_aa: CSAGTNTEAFF

v_call: TRBV6-1
d_call: NA
j_call: TRBJ2-6
cdr3_nt: TGTGCCAGCAGTGGAAGATGGTTCCAGAGCTCTGGGGCCAACGTCCTGACTTTC
cdr3_aa: CASSGRWFQSSGANVLTF

v_call: TRBV10-2
d_call: NA
j_call: TRBJ1-6
cdr3_nt: TGCGCCAGCAGTGAGTCACCAGGACAAAGAAATTCACCCCTCCACTTT
cdr3_aa: CASSESPGQRNSPLHF

v_call: TRBV7-9
d_call: TRBD1
j_call: TRBJ1-2
cdr3_nt: TGTGCCAGCAGCGCAACAGGGGACGGCTATGGCTACACCTTC
cdr3_aa: CASSATGDGYGYTF

v_call: TRBV10-2
d_call: TRBD1
j_call: TRBJ2-7
cdr3_nt: TGCGCCAGCAGTGGACAGGGTTCCGAGCAGTACTTC
cdr3_aa: CASSGQGSEQYF